This T cell receptor (beta chain) was documented in a study of T cells in women clearing cervical HPV infection. At the level of the study: Controls were women whose single incident HPV16 infection cleared within 12 months without precancer or cancer.

Trimming took 2 bases from V and 4 from J, leaving 15 bases between them. In germline, CDR1 is LGHNA, CDR2 YNFKEQ. The CDR3 length is 17 residues. Assay used: immunoSEQ multiplex PCR; TCRdb lists only in-frame clones, some missing. Its table records 22,000 or so clones. As to this clone: With the read ending 3 residues before the CDR3 end, the germline J gene is used to fill in that end.

HPV was found by MY09/MY11 PCR and dot-blot genotyping. The chain uses TRBV4-2 and TRBJ2-6; D perhaps matches TRBD2 (7 bases). The specimen was blood buffy coat. The receptor comes from a woman between 18 and 70 years old with a cervical HPV16 infection that either progressed to CIN3+ or cleared (not recorded which). The CDR3 spells CASSQNMGGPGANVLTF. Partial CDR3 DNA: TGTGCCAGCAGCCAAAACATGGGGGGGCCCGGGGCCAACGTC.